This T cell receptor beta chain was sequenced in a study of blood T cells in healthy people across ages. This clonotype came up a few times. The V and J ends lost 4 bases and 8 bases, in that order; junction bases with no gene match: 10. This CDR3 contains 16 residues. Germline CDR1 is MNHNS and CDR2 is SASEGT. The second PCR ran roughly 7 to 12 cycles with a sample-barcoded 5' primer and J-beta primers. One entry per CDR3 protein, called by TCRdb with MiXCR from the 5' RACE reads. The sample shows about 1.6 million distinct CDR3 sequences, around 35% of them seen only once. Isolation of PBMCs gave at least 7 million cells per sample.

The sequence derives from a woman in her 30s in good health. The chain carries TRBV6-1 and TRBJ2-1; 11 bases fit TRBD2. Sequencing input: blood. CDR3 nucleotides: TGTGCCAGCAGTGGATCGACTAGCGGGACTTTATATGAGCAGTTCTTC. Protein product: CASSGSTSGTLYEQFF.